The 24 T cell receptor beta chains presented below share a single source sample, sequenced in a study of cytomegalovirus exposure and HLA in healthy donors. Clones were sequenced by immunoSEQ multiplex PCR, and TCRdb holds only the in-frame ones, with some missing. Among some 200,000 clones listed, approximately 90% were seen once. Sequencing used PBMCs. All receptors come from a young woman in good health and CMV-seronegative.

The chain carries TRBV2 and TRBJ2-1, with 11 bases identical to TRBD2. Germline loops: CDR1 SNHLY, CDR2 FYNNEI. This CDR3 is 15 amino acids long. The ends lost 6 bases at V and 4 bases at J; junction bases unmatched: 5. Written as DNA, the CDR3 is TGTGCCAGCAGGGGGACTAGCGGAAATTACAATGAGCAGTTCTTC. Its protein product is CASRGTSGNYNEQFF.

The chain carries TRBV9 and TRBJ2-1; a weak D match, TRBD2 (6 bases). The length of the CDR3 is 17 residues. Germline CDR1 is SGDLS and CDR2 is YYNGEE. Trimming removed 0 bases at V and 7 bases at J, with 20 bases between. Written as DNA, the CDR3 is TGTGCCAGCAGCGTAGATCAATGGAGTCTCGCGGGGAATGAGCAGTTCTTC. Its translation is CASSVDQWSLAGNEQFF.

As regards this clone: Its ends do not fully match the called genes, so a read error is possible. The CDR3 DNA reads TGCAGCGCCGATCTAACTAGCGGGAGGGTGTTCCTTTTC. Its translation: CSADLTSGRVFLF. The chain combines TRBV29-1 with TRBJ2-7, with 13 bases aligning to TRBD2. This CDR3 comprises 13 residues. Germline-derived CDR1 and CDR2 are SQVTM and ANQGSEA.

The V call is TRBV5-1, the J call TRBJ2-7, with D tentatively TRBD2 (5 bases). Deletions cut 4 bases from V and 1 base from J, with 18 bases between. The CDR3 has 16 residues. CDR1 SGHRS and CDR2 YFSETQ come from the germline V gene. CDR3 DNA: TGCGCCAGCAGCCCGGGGAGAGGCCTCCCTTCCTACGAGCAGTACTTC. Protein sequence: CASSPGRGLPSYEQYF.

DNA for the CDR3: TGTGCCTGGAGTACCTACAGAGACACCGGGGAGCTGTTTTTT. Its translation: CAWSTYRDTGELFF. The V gene is TRBV30, the J gene TRBJ2-2; D is ambiguous. Germline assignment: CDR1 GTSNPN and CDR2 SVGIG (reference sequence). The CDR3 runs to 14 residues. V lost 2 bases to trimming and J lost 3 bases, with 10 bases between them.

The genes are TRBV2 and TRBJ1-5; D gene uncertain. The V end lost 0 bases, the J end lost 6 bases, and 9 bases lay between the germline ends. This CDR3 region has 14 residues. Germline values: CDR1 SNHLY, CDR2 FYNNEI. CDR3 loop: CASSEALGPQPQHF. For the CDR3, the DNA is TGTGCCAGCAGTGAAGCGCTTGGGCCTCAGCCCCAGCATTTT.

This chain connects TRBV6-5 to TRBJ2-7; 8 nucleotides match TRBD2. The CDR3 has 15 amino acids. Germline V CDR1 and CDR2: MNHEY, SVGAGI. Trimming at V came to 0 bases and at J to 3 bases, leaving 4 bases not matched to a gene. CDR3 sequence reads: CASSYSGLVNYEQYF. DNA of the CDR3: TGTGCCAGCAGTTACTCGGGACTAGTTAACTACGAGCAGTACTTC.

This clone occurred once. This chain joins TRBV6-5 and TRBJ2-1; a possible D gene is TRBD2 (5 bases). The CDR3 extends over 16 amino acids. Germline V gene lookup returns CDR1 MNHEY and CDR2 SVGAGI. V lost 1 base and J lost 2, with 12 bases in between. The CDR3 loop is CASSYWVGDAYNEQFF. The CDR3 region has the DNA TGTGCCAGCAGTTACTGGGTGGGAGATGCCTACAATGAGCAGTTCTTC.

This clone was found a few times. The V call is TRBV30, the J call TRBJ2-3, with D maybe TRBD2 (6 bases). The CDR3 covers 16 residues. The germline CDR1 and CDR2 sequences are GTSNPN and SVGIG (reference sequence). V shed 5 bases and J shed 3 bases, with 21 bases lying between them. The CDR3 loop is CAWVRTGSTGTDTQYF. CDR3 DNA sequence: TGTGCCTGGGTCCGAACCGGGAGTACCGGGACAGATACGCAGTATTTT. Using reference TRBV30 and TRBJ2-3 for the parts outside the CDR3, the full variable domain is SQTIHQWPATLVQPVGSPLSLECTVEGTSNPNLYWYRQAAGRGLQLLFYSVGIGQISSEVPQNLSASRPQDRQFILSSKKLLLSDSGFYLCAWVRTGSTGTDTQYFGPGTRLTVL.

This chain links TRBV5-1 with TRBJ2-5; 7 bases line up with TRBD1. Germline lookup yields CDR1 SGHRS and CDR2 YFSETQ. V gave up 4 bases and J gave up 3 bases; unmatched junction bases: 3. This CDR3 is built from 13 residues. The chain's CDR3 is CASSPGQEETQYF. The CDR3 nucleotides read TGCGCCAGCAGCCCCGGACAGGAAGAGACCCAGTACTTC.

This chain links TRBV19 with TRBJ2-7; TRBD1 matches 7 bases. After removal of 4 bases from V and 2 bases from J, the junction contained 8 bases not matched to a gene. This CDR3 spans 15 amino acids. Germline V gene lookup returns CDR1 LNHDA and CDR2 SQIVND (reference sequence). CDR3 sequence: CASSTSGTEPYEQYF. DNA of the CDR3: TGTGCCAGTAGTACCTCCGGGACAGAACCCTACGAGCAGTACTTC.

The chain couples TRBV5-6 to TRBJ2-7; 8 bases align to TRBD1. Germline V gene lookup returns CDR1 SGHDT and CDR2 YYEEEE. V shed 0 bases and J 4 bases; nucleotides not matched to a gene: 6. This CDR3 is built from 15 residues. The CDR3 spells CASSLGRGRNYEQYF. The CDR3 DNA reads TGTGCCAGCAGCTTGGGCAGGGGGCGTAATTACGAGCAGTACTTC.

The CDR3 nucleotides are TGTGCCAGCAGTGACCTCACAGAAGGCACCGGGGAGCTGTTTTTT. Translation gives CASSDLTEGTGELFF. The chain carries TRBV25-1 and TRBJ2-2, with D unresolved. Germline CDR1 is MGHDK and CDR2 is SYGVNS. Trimming stripped 3 bases from V and 4 bases from J, with 12 bases between. The CDR3 loop spans 15 amino acids.

The rearrangement links TRBV2 to TRBJ2-7; 9 bases agree with TRBD1. The germline CDR1 and CDR2 sequences are SNHLY and FYNNEI. V was pared by 11 bases and J by 6 bases, with 8 bases of the junction left unmatched. This CDR3 is 12 amino acids long. The CDR3 loop reads CARQGGEGEQYF. The DNA for the CDR3 is TGTGCCCGACAGGGGGGCGAGGGCGAGCAGTACTTC.

The chain recombines TRBV4-1 with TRBJ2-3; tentative D call: TRBD2 (5 bases). Per the germline V gene, CDR1 is MGHRA and CDR2 is YSYEKL. This CDR3 comprises 16 residues. V was cut by 0 bases and J by 5 bases, with 15 bases left in between. For the CDR3, the DNA is TGCGCCAGCAGCCAAGATCAGGCCGGGATGGGAGATACGCAGTATTTT. Translated, it gives CASSQDQAGMGDTQYF.

V is TRBV30 and J is TRBJ2-7; 8 bases fit TRBD1. The CDR3 spans 13 residues. Trimming cost V 4 bases and J 6 bases; bases outside gene matches: 8. Germline-derived CDR1 and CDR2 are GTSNPN and SVGIG (reference sequence). In DNA form, the CDR3 reads TGTGCCTGGAAGGACAGGGCGGAGGGCGAGCAGTACTTC. Translated: CAWKDRAEGEQYF.

Here the CDR3 DNA reads TGCGCCAGCAGCCAAGTTCCTGGGGCGCTTTTAAAGGGCTACACCTTC. Translating gives CASSQVPGALLKGYTF. This chain uses TRBV4-1 with TRBJ1-2; TRBD1 might be the D (5 bases). The CDR3 is 16 residues long. V was trimmed by 1 base and J by 8 bases, leaving 20 bases between them. The germline gives CDR1 MGHRA, CDR2 YSYEKL.

The chain joins TRBV4-2 to TRBJ2-2; the D gene is possibly TRBD1 (6 bases). The CDR3 covers 18 residues. V was trimmed by 0 bases and J by 4 bases, leaving 18 bases between them. Germline CDR1 and CDR2: LGHNA and YNFKEQ. CDR3 sequence reads: CASSQDGTRAVITGELFF. CDR3 bases: TGTGCCAGCAGCCAAGATGGGACACGGGCAGTTATCACCGGGGAGCTGTTTTTT.

The J gene is TRBJ1-2, the V gene TRBV9, with a weak D call TRBD1 (6 bases). V shed 3 bases and J shed 2 bases, with 17 bases lying between them. This CDR3 region has 16 residues. CDR1 is SGDLS, CDR2 YYNGEE, per germline. The CDR3: CASSDPRDISNYGYTF. Here the CDR3 DNA reads TGTGCCAGCAGCGACCCTCGGGACATATCAAACTATGGCTACACCTTC.

V gene TRBV19 combines with J gene TRBJ2-3, with 9 positions matching TRBD2. The J segment lost 5 bases and the V segment lost 4 bases, leaving 4 bases of the junction unmatched. This CDR3 is 14 amino acids long. In germline, CDR1 is LNHDA, CDR2 SQIVND (reference sequence). The CDR3 protein is CASSKLLAGDTQYF. In nucleotides, the CDR3 is TGTGCCAGTAGTAAATTACTAGCGGGAGATACGCAGTATTTT.

The chain links TRBV9 to TRBJ2-1, with D uncertain. Trimming pared 3 bases from V and 8 bases from J, leaving 15 bases between. There are 14 residues in the CDR3. In germline, CDR1 is SGDLS, CDR2 YYNGEE. The CDR3 reads CASSERPDPHEQFF. In nucleotides, the CDR3 is TGTGCCAGCAGCGAGCGACCCGACCCCCATGAGCAGTTCTTC.

V usage is TRBV14 and J usage is TRBJ2-1, with 9 bases fitting TRBD2. CDR3 length equals 18 residues. The V segment lost 0 bases and the J segment 3 bases; nucleotides outside the gene matches: 9. Germline CDR1 is SGHDN and CDR2 is FVKESK. CDR3 sequence reads: CASSQDRWREGSYNEQFF. Here the CDR3 DNA reads TGTGCCAGCAGCCAAGATCGATGGCGGGAGGGCAGCTACAATGAGCAGTTCTTC.

CDR3 bases: TGTGCCAGCTTTCCCCATACCAGGGCAGGTAACACTGAAGCTTTCTTT. Its protein product is CASFPHTRAGNTEAFF. This sequence joins TRBV28 and TRBJ1-1; perhaps TRBD1 as D (5 bases). This CDR3 region has 16 residues. CDR1 is MDHEN, CDR2 SYDVKM, per germline. V gave up 8 bases and J gave up 2 bases, with 21 bases separating them.

J is TRBJ2-7 and V is TRBV5-1; TRBD1 aligns across 11 bases. The V gene's germline CDR1 is SGHRS and CDR2 YFSETQ. The J segment lost 7 bases and the V segment lost 4 bases, leaving 7 bases of the junction unmatched. There are 14 residues in the CDR3. CDR3 sequence (DNA): TGCGCCAGCAGCCCCGGACAGGGGGCGGAAGAGCAGTACTTC. This translates into CASSPGQGAEEQYF.